Listed here are 18 T cell receptor beta chains from one sample, sequenced in a study of blood T cell repertoires in COVID-19. Sequencing used immunoSEQ multiplex PCR; TCRdb keeps in-frame clones, though not all of them. The repertoire holds a few hundred thousand clones, with roughly nine tenths as singletons. Source material: PBMCs or T cells enriched from blood (not recorded which). These TCRs come from a man aged 18 to 30 who had recovered from COVID-19.

V usage is TRBV28 and J usage is TRBJ1-1, with D possibly TRBD1 on 6 matching bases. This CDR3 is 13 amino acids long. V was pared by 5 bases and J by 5 bases, with 12 bases between. Germline assignment: CDR1 MDHEN and CDR2 SYDVKM. The CDR3 DNA reads as TGTGCCAGCAGTGGGGGGGCAAGGACTGAAGCTTTCTTT. Translated, it gives CASSGGARTEAFF. Full variable domain (rest looked up from reference TRBV28 and TRBJ1-1): DVKVTQSSRYLVKRTGEKVFLECVQDMDHENMFWYRQDPGLGLRLIYFSYDVKMKEKGDIPEGYSVSREKKERFSLILESASTNQTSMYLCASSGGARTEAFFGQGTRLTVV.

The J gene is TRBJ2-3, the V gene TRBV3-1 (or the pseudogene TRBV3-2); the D gene is possibly TRBD2 (7 bases). The CDR3 runs 14 residues. CDR1 is LGHDT and CDR2 is YNNKEL in the germline V gene (reference sequence). V was pared by 4 bases and J by 9 bases, with 17 bases between. The CDR3 spells CASSPTGGRGTQYF. CDR3 coding DNA: TGTGCCAGCAGCCCAACGGGAGGAAGGGGGACGCAGTATTTT.

This clone was detected only a few times. The CDR3, as DNA: TGTGCCAGCAGCCAAGAATTGAACAGGCCCTATGGCTACACCTTC. It codes for CASSQELNRPYGYTF. The chain combines TRBV3-1 (or the pseudogene TRBV3-2) with TRBJ1-2; the D gene is possibly TRBD1 (5 bases). V was shortened by 0 bases and J by 4 bases, with 12 bases between the two germline ends. Germline CDR1 LGHDT, CDR2 YNNKEL (reference sequence). The CDR3 spans 15 residues.

This clone was seen only once. V and J are TRBV7-6 and TRBJ2-1, with 13 bases aligning to TRBD2. Germline V gene sequence: CDR1 SGHVS, CDR2 FNYEAQ. The V gene end was trimmed by 1 base and the J gene end by 9 bases; junction bases not matched to a gene: 9. The CDR3 covers 17 residues. CDR3 sequence reads: CASSLGTSGGARGEQFF. For the CDR3, the DNA is TGTGCCAGCAGCTTAGGGACTAGCGGGGGAGCCAGGGGTGAGCAGTTCTTC.

The chain links TRBV10-3 to TRBJ1-4; D possibly corresponds to TRBD1 (6 bases). Germline CDR1 is ENHRY and CDR2 is SYGVKD. V was shortened by 3 bases and J by 7 bases, with 15 bases between the two germline ends. The CDR3 runs 15 residues. This CDR3 is CAISETGGPGEKLFF. The CDR3 DNA reads TGTGCCATCAGTGAAACGGGGGGGCCGGGTGAAAAACTGTTTTTT.

This clone occurred once. V is TRBV4-2 and J is TRBJ2-1, with a tentative D call TRBD2 (5 bases). CDR3 length equals 15 residues. Germline V gives CDR1 LGHNA, CDR2 YNFKEQ. The ends were cut back, 1 base at V and 4 bases at J, with 11 bases in the middle. CDR3 DNA: TGTGCCAGCAGCCAAGGACCTAGCCCTTACAATGAGCAGTTCTTC. Translating it yields CASSQGPSPYNEQFF.

This chain joins TRBV7-2 and TRBJ2-7; D ambiguous. V was pared by 1 base and J by 1 base, with 8 bases between. Germline CDR1 reads SGHTA; CDR2 reads FQGNSA. The CDR3 has 14 residues. The CDR3 nucleotides are TGTGCCAGCAGCTTAGATACGGGTTCCTACGAGCAGTACTTC. It specifies CASSLDTGSYEQYF.

In its sample, this clone was seen once. The V and J genes are TRBV28 and TRBJ1-2, with D hard to call. CDR3 length: 14 residues. Germline CDR1 is MDHEN and CDR2 is SYDVKM. The germline V and J ends were trimmed by 3 bases and 3 bases, with 11 bases remaining between them. This CDR3 reads CASSLGRTDYGYTF. For the CDR3, the DNA is TGTGCCAGCAGTTTGGGGAGGACGGACTATGGCTACACCTTC.

To note about this clone: A much larger clone lies a single base off, so this may be a read error. The chain uses TRBV28 and TRBJ1-2, with TRBD1 identical over 8 bases. With V trimmed by 4 bases and J by 2 bases, 0 bases remained unmatched. The germline gives CDR1 MDHEN, CDR2 SYDVKM. The CDR3 is 13 residues long. CDR3 in amino acids: CASSWTGNYGYTF. The CDR3 coding sequence is TGTGCCAGCAGTTGGACAGGGAACTATGGCTACACCTTC.

V and J are TRBV6-5 and TRBJ1-2, with D possibly matching TRBD1 (5 bases). CDR1 is MNHEY and CDR2 is SVGAGI in the germline V gene. Deletions cut 8 bases from V and 2 bases from J, with 12 bases between. This CDR3 comprises 13 residues. The CDR3 nucleotides are TGTGCCAGCCGATTGGGGGGAAACTATGGCTACACCTTC. Its protein is CASRLGGNYGYTF.

This chain's CDR3 is CASRTGTGKETQYF. The DNA of the CDR3 is TGTGCCAGCAGAACCGGGACAGGGAAAGAGACCCAGTACTTC. V gene TRBV6-5 combines with J gene TRBJ2-5; 9 nucleotides align to TRBD1. V trimming: 6 bases; J trimming: 3 bases; junction bases outside the gene matches: 5. There are 14 residues in the CDR3. Germline values: CDR1 MNHEY, CDR2 SVGAGI.

This sequence joins TRBV24-1 and TRBJ1-1, with TRBD1 matching over 9 bases. This CDR3 has 15 amino acids. After removal of 4 bases from V and 1 base from J, the junction contained 3 bases not matched to a gene. In germline, CDR1 is KGHDR, CDR2 SFDVKD. The CDR3 loop is CATSDTTGGNTEAFF. The CDR3 nucleotides are TGTGCCACCAGTGACACGACAGGGGGGAACACTGAAGCTTTCTTT.

The chain employs TRBV5-8 and TRBJ1-1; a weak D match, TRBD1 (5 bases). Germline V gene lookup returns CDR1 SGHTS and CDR2 YDEGEE. V was shortened by 7 bases and J by 5 bases, with 21 bases between the two germline ends. The CDR3 extends over 15 amino acids. CDR3 nucleotides: TGTGCCAGCGGCCCCCCCGGACACACCGGGACTGAAGCTTTCTTT. Its protein product is CASGPPGHTGTEAFF.

The chain is built from TRBV19 and TRBJ1-6; 9 nucleotides line up with TRBD1. The germline gives CDR1 LNHDA, CDR2 SQIVND (reference sequence). This CDR3 region has 15 residues. J lost 7 bases, V lost 5 bases, and 6 bases had no gene match. The CDR3 region has the DNA TGTGCCAGTAGTTTCTCCGGACAGGGGAATTCACCCCTCCACTTT. Amino acids: CASSFSGQGNSPLHF.

The genes are TRBV27 and TRBJ1-2; D call uncertain. Germline V gene lookup returns CDR1 MNHEY and CDR2 SMNVEV (reference sequence). Trimming cost V 3 bases and J 4 bases, with 15 bases left between them. The CDR3 loop spans 15 amino acids. CDR3 sequence (DNA): TGTGCCAGCAGTTTCGTAGGGAGGCTTGTCTATGGCTACACCTTC. This translates into CASSFVGRLVYGYTF.

The chain is built from TRBV29-1 and TRBJ2-1, with no clear D. V lost 6 bases and J 0 bases, leaving 12 bases between the germline ends. CDR1 and CDR2 from the germline V gene are SQVTM and ANQGSEA. This CDR3 comprises 14 residues. The CDR3 DNA reads TGCAGCGTCGAGAGCGCCAGCTCCTACAATGAGCAGTTCTTC. Translation gives CSVESASSYNEQFF.

The V and J genes are TRBV5-1 and TRBJ2-1; TRBD2 agrees at 13 bases. This CDR3 is built from 15 residues. From germline, CDR1 is SGHRS and CDR2 YFSETQ. Trimming took 4 bases from V and 7 from J; bases not matched to a gene: 5. CDR3: CASSPGLAGTNEQFF. CDR3 nucleotides: TGCGCCAGCAGCCCGGGACTAGCGGGGACGAATGAGCAGTTCTTC.

The genes are TRBV3-1 (or the pseudogene TRBV3-2) and TRBJ2-1; the D gene is possibly TRBD2 (5 bases). Trimming took 1 base from V and 9 from J, leaving 7 bases between them. This CDR3 has 12 amino acids. Germline V gene lookup returns CDR1 LGHDT and CDR2 YNNKEL (reference sequence). DNA of the CDR3: TGTGCCAGCAGCCAAGGGAGGAGTGAGCAGTTCTTC. Residues: CASSQGRSEQFF.